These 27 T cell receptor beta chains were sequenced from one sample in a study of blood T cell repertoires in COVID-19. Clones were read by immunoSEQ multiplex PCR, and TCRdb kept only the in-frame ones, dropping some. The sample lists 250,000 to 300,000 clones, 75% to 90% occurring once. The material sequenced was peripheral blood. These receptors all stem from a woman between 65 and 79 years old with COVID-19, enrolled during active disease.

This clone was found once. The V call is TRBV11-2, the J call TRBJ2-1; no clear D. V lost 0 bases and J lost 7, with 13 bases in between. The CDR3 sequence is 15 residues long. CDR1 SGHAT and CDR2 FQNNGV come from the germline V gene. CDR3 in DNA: TGTGCCAGCAGCTTAGACGAATCACAAAATAATGAGCAGTTCTTC. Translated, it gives CASSLDESQNNEQFF.

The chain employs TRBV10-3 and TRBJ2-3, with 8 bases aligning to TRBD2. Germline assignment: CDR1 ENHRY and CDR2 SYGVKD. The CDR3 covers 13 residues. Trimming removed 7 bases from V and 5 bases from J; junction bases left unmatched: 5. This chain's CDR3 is CAITAGAGDTQYF. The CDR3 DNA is TGTGCCATCACAGCGGGAGCGGGAGATACGCAGTATTTT.

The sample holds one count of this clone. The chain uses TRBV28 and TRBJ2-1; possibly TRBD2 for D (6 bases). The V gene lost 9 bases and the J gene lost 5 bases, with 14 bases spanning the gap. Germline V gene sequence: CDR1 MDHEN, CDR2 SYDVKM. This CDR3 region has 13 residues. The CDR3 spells CASINWTNNEQFF. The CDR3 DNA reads TGTGCCAGTATAAACTGGACTAACAATGAGCAGTTCTTC.

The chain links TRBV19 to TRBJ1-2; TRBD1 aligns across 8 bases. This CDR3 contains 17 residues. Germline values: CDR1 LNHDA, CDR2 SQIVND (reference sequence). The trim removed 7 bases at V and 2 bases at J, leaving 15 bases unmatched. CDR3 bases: TGTGCCAGTAACGATCCCCGACAGGGGATAGGGAACTATGGCTACACCTTC. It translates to CASNDPRQGIGNYGYTF.

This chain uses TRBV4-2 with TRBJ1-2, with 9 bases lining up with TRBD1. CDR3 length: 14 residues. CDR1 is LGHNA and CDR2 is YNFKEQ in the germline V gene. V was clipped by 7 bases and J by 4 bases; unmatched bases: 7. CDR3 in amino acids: CASTWTGEGYGYTF. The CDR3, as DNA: TGTGCCAGCACATGGACAGGGGAGGGCTATGGCTACACCTTC.

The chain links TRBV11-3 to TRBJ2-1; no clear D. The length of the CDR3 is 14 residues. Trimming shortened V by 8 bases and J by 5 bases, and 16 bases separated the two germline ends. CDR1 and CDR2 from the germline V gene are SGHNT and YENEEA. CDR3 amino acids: CASSRQRSNNEQFF. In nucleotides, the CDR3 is TGTGCCAGCTCGAGGCAGAGATCGAACAATGAGCAGTTCTTC.

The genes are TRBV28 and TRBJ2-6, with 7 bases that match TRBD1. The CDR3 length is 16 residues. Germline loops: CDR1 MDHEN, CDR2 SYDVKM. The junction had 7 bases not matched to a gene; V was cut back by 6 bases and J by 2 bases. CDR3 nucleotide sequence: TGTGCCAGCAGGGGACAGTTGGGGACTGGGGCCAACGTCCTGACTTTC. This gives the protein CASRGQLGTGANVLTF.

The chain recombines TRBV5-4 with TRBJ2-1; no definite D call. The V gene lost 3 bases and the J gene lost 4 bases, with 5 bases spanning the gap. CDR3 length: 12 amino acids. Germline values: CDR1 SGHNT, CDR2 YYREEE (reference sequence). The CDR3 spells CASSSLYNEQFF. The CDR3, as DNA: TGTGCCAGCAGCTCCCTTTACAATGAGCAGTTCTTC. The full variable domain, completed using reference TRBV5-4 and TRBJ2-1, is ETGVTQSPTHLIKTRGQQVTLRCSSQSGHNTVSWYQQALGQGPQFIFQYYREEENGRGNFPPRFSGLQFPNYSSELNVNALELDDSALYLCASSSLYNEQFFGPGTRLTVL.

This CDR3 is CASSQARGSPLHF. The CDR3 DNA follows: TGCGCCAGCAGCCAAGCACGGGGTTCACCCCTCCACTTT. The chain recombines TRBV4-3 with TRBJ1-6; no clear D gene. The CDR3 spans 13 residues. V lost 1 base to trimming and J lost 9 bases, with 7 bases between them. Germline V CDR1 and CDR2: LGHNA, YSLEER.

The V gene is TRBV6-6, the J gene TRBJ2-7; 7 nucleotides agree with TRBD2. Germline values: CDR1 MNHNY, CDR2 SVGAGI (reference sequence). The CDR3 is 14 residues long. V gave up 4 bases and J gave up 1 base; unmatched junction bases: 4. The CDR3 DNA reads TGTGCCAGCAGTTCCGGGACTACATCCTACGAGCAGTACTTC. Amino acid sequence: CASSSGTTSYEQYF.

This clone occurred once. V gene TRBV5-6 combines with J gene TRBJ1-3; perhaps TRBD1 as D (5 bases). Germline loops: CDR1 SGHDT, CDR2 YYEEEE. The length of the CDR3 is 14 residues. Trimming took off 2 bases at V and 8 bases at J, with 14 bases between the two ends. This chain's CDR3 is CASSFPGGVDTIYF. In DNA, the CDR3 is TGTGCCAGCAGCTTTCCCGGGGGAGTTGACACCATATATTTT.

CDR3 sequence: CASSSEGGYTF. The CDR3 DNA follows: TGCGCCAGCAGCTCCGAGGGCGGCTACACCTTC. The chain links TRBV5-1 to TRBJ1-2; D is ambiguous. Trimming removed 3 bases from V and 8 bases from J, with 8 bases in between. This CDR3 contains 11 residues. The germline V gene encodes CDR1 SGHRS and CDR2 YFSETQ.

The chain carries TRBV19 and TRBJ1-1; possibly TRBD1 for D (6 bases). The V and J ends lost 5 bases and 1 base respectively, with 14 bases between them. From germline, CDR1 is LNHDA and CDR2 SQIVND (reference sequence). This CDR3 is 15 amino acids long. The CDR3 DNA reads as TGTGCCAGTAGTCGATCGGGACACTCGAACACTGAAGCTTTCTTT. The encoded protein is CASSRSGHSNTEAFF.

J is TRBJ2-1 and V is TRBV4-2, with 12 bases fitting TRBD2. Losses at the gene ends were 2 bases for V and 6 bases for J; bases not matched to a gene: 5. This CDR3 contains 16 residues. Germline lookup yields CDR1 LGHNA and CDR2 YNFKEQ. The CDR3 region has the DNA TGTGCCAGCAGCCAACGACTAGCGGGAGCTGGCAATGAGCAGTTCTTC. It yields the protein CASSQRLAGAGNEQFF.

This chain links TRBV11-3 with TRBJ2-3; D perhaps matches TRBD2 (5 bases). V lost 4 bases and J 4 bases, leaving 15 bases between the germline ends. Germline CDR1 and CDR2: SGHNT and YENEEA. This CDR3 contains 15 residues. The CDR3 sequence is CASSSSGESADTQYF. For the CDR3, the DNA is TGTGCCAGCAGCTCATCCGGGGAGAGCGCAGATACGCAGTATTTT.

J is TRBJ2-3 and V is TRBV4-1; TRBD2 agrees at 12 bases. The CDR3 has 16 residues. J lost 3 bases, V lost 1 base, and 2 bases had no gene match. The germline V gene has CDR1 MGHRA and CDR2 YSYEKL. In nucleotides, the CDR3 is TGCGCCAGCAGCCAAGGACTAGCGGGAGTAACAGATACGCAGTATTTT. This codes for CASSQGLAGVTDTQYF.

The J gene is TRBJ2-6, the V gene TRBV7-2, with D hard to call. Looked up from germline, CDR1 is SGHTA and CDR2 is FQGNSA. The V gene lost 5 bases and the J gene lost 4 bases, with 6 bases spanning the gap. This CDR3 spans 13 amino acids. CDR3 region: CASSLLGANVLTF. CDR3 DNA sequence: TGTGCCAGCAGCCTTTTAGGGGCCAACGTCCTGACTTTC.

The CDR3 bases are TGTGCCAGCTCACCCGGAGGACAGCGGAACACTGAAGCTTTCTTT. This gives the protein CASSPGGQRNTEAFF. V is TRBV18 and J is TRBJ1-1, with D possibly being TRBD1 (6 bases). V was cut by 3 bases and J by 1 base, with 12 bases left in between. In germline, CDR1 is KGHSH, CDR2 LQKENI. This CDR3 contains 15 residues.

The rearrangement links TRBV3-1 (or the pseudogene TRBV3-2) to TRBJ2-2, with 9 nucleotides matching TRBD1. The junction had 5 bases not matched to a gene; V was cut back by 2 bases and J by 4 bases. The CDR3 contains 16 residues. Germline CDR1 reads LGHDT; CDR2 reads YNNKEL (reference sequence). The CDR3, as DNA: TGTGCCAGCAGCCAAAGGGGACAGGGAGGCACCGGGGAGCTGTTTTTT. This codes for CASSQRGQGGTGELFF.

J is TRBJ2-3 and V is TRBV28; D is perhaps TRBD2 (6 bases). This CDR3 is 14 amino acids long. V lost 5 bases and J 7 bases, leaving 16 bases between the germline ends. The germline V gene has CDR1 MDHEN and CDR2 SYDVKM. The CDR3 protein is CASSPTGTLNTQYF. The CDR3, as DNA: TGTGCCAGCAGTCCCACCGGGACTCTAAATACGCAGTATTTT. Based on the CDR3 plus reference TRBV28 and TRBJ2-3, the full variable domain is DVKVTQSSRYLVKRTGEKVFLECVQDMDHENMFWYRQDPGLGLRLIYFSYDVKMKEKGDIPEGYSVSREKKERFSLILESASTNQTSMYLCASSPTGTLNTQYFGPGTRLTVL.

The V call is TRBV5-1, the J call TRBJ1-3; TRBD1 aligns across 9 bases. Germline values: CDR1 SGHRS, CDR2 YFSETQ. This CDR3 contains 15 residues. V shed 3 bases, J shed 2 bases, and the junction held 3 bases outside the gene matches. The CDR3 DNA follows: TGCGCCAGCAGCTCCGGGACAGGGACTGGAAACACCATATATTTT. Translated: CASSSGTGTGNTIYF.

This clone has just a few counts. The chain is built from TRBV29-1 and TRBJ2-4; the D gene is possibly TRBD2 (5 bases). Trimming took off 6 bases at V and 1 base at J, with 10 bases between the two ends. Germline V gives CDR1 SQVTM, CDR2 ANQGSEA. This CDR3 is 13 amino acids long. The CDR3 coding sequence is TGCAGCGTGGAAACGGGGGCCAAAAACATTCAGTACTTC. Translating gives CSVETGAKNIQYF.

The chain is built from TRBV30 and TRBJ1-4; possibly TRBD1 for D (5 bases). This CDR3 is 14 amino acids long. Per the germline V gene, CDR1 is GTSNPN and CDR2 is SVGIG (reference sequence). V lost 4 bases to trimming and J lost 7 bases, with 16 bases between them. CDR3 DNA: TGTGCCTGGACCCAATCCCCGACAGTTGAAAAACTGTTTTTT. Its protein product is CAWTQSPTVEKLFF.

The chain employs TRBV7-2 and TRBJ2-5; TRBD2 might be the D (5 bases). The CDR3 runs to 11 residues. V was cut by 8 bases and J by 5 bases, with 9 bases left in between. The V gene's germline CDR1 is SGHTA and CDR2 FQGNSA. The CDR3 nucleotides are TGTGCCAGCGGGAGCCGGGAGACCCAGTACTTC. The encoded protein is CASGSRETQYF. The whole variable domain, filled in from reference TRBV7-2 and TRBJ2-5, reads GAGVSQSPSNKVTEKGKDVELRCDPISGHTALYWYRQSLGQGLEFLIYFQGNSAPDKSGLPSDRFSAERTGGSVSTLTIQRTQQEDSAVYLCASGSRETQYFGPGTRLLVL.

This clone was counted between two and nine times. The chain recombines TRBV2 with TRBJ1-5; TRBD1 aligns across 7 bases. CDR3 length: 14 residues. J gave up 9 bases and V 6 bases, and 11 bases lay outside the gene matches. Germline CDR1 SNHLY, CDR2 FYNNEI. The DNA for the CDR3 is TGTGCCAGCAGCGGGGACAGTGGGATCGGGCCCCAGCATTTT. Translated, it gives CASSGDSGIGPQHF.

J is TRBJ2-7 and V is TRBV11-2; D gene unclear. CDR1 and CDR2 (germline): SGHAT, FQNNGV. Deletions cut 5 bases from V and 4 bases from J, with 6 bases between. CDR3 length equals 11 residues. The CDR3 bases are TGTGCCAGCAGCCAGTCGTACGAGCAGTACTTC. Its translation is CASSQSYEQYF.

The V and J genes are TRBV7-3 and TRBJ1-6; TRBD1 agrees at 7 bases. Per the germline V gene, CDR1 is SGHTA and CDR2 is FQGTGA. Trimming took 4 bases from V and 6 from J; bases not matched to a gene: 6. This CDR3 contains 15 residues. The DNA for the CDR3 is TGTGCCAGCAGCTCTGGGGACAGTAGTAATTCACCCCTCCACTTT. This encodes CASSSGDSSNSPLHF.